A selection of T cell receptor beta chains follows, all from one sample in a study of cytomegalovirus exposure and HLA in healthy donors. The table came from immunoSEQ multiplex PCR; TCRdb's copy has only in-frame clones and leaves some out. Of 160,000 or so clones in the sample, 85% to 90% are singletons; the top ten hold roughly 1.4%. Sequenced sample: PBMCs. The receptor source for this set is a woman in her twenties or thirties in good health and CMV-seronegative. Each CDR3 is given with its conserved first and last residue. Fields, in order: V gene, clone size, J gene, D gene, CDR3 DNA, CDR3 protein. A D gene is named only where the DNA matches it firmly. Some rows have no size entry. The others give once, few or many, or a class for an expanded clone.

TRBV2	NA	TRBJ2-2	NA	TGTGCCAGTTCCTCACAGGGAGAAGGGGACACCGGGGAGCTGTTTTTT	CASSSQGEGDTGELFF
TRBV2	NA	TRBJ2-4	TRBD1	TGTGCCAGCAGTCCATTAACAGGGGTAGCCAAAAACATTCAGTACTTC	CASSPLTGVAKNIQYF
TRBV5-1	NA	TRBJ1-2	NA	TGCGCCAGCAGCAACAGACAAGCCTTAAAACCCTATGGCTACACCTTC	CASSNRQALKPYGYTF
TRBV4-2	NA	TRBJ2-7	TRBD2	TGTGCCAGCAGCCAGGGGACTAGGTTAGTCTACGAGCAGTACTTC	CASSQGTRLVYEQYF
TRBV5-1	NA	TRBJ2-1	TRBD2	TGCGCCAGCGGGACTAGCGTTCGGGATGAGCAGTTCTTC	CASGTSVRDEQFF
TRBV6-6	NA	TRBJ2-4	NA	TGTGCCAGCAGACAGGGAGTTATTAGTCCCAAAAACATTCAGTACTTC	CASRQGVISPKNIQYF
TRBV6-6	NA	TRBJ1-6	NA	TGTGCCAGCAGTTACATCGGCAGGGTGGACAGTTCACCCCTCCACTTT	CASSYIGRVDSSPLHF
TRBV2	NA	TRBJ1-4	NA	TGTGCCAGCAGTGAGTTTGGAGGTAGCACTAATGAAAAACTGTTTTTT	CASSEFGGSTNEKLFF
TRBV6-1	NA	TRBJ2-7	NA	TGTGCCAGCAGTGAGGAGGGGACGAGCTCCTACGAGCAGTACTTC	CASSEEGTSSYEQYF
TRBV21-1	NA	TRBJ1-5	NA	TGTGCCAGCAGCAAAACGGATCAGGCCGGGAAGTTTCAGCCCCAGCATTTT	CASSKTDQAGKFQPQHF
TRBV7-8	NA	TRBJ2-7	NA	TGTGCCAGCAGCTTAGATTTGGCCTCGTACTTC	CASSLDLASYF
TRBV14	NA	TRBJ2-7	NA	TGTGCCAGCAGCCAGGGGCGCCACCAGAAGCAGTACTTC	CASSQGRHQKQYF
TRBV19	NA	TRBJ1-1	NA	TGTGCCAGTAGTATCGGGGGTGTGATAACTGAAGCTTTCTTT	CASSIGGVITEAFF
TRBV7-9	NA	TRBJ1-1	NA	TGTGCCAGCAGCGGGGGGGAGGTGGTGGCTTTCTTT	CASSGGEVVAFF
TRBV7-2	NA	TRBJ1-6	NA	TGTGCCAGCAGCTTAAGCCCGAAGCGGTCAGAACGGTATTCACCCCTCCACTTT	CASSLSPKRSERYSPLHF
TRBV19	NA	TRBJ1-5	NA	TGTGCCAGTACCCCGTCGCAGGGAAGGAATCAGCCCCAGCATTTT	CASTPSQGRNQPQHF
TRBV30	once	TRBJ2-7	NA	TGTGCCTGGAGTGTAAAGGGGTCCTACGAGCAGTACTTC	CAWSVKGSYEQYF
TRBV4-1	NA	TRBJ1-2	NA	TGCGCCAGCAGCCAAGATCTGTTGGGGCTGGATCTCTATGGCTACACCTTC	CASSQDLLGLDLYGYTF
TRBV5-1	NA	TRBJ1-2	NA	TGCGCCAGCAGCGGCAGCGGTAACTATGGCTACACCTTC	CASSGSGNYGYTF
TRBV4-1	NA	TRBJ2-7	NA	TGCGCCAGCAGCCTCAGATTGGGACTTTCCTACGAGCAGTACTTC	CASSLRLGLSYEQYF
TRBV2	NA	TRBJ2-1	TRBD2	TGTGCCAGCAGTGTCGGGTCTAGCGGGGGTAATGAGCAGTTCTTC	CASSVGSSGGNEQFF
TRBV4-1	NA	TRBJ2-6	TRBD1	TGCGCCAGCAGCGGGCGGGACAGGGGGCAGGGTTTTGGGGCCAACGTCCTGACTTTC	CASSGRDRGQGFGANVLTF
TRBV19	NA	TRBJ2-5	NA	TGTGCCAGTAGTATGAGCCGCGCAGGGGACGAGACCCAGTACTTC	CASSMSRAGDETQYF
TRBV7-2	few	TRBJ2-7	TRBD1	TGTGCCAGCAGCTTAGAGGGCAGGGGGACGGTCTTC	CASSLEGRGTVF
TRBV27	NA	TRBJ1-1	TRBD1	TGTGCCAGCAGTTTATGGGGACAGGGGACTGAAGCTTTCTTT	CASSLWGQGTEAFF
TRBV4-1	once	TRBJ1-5	NA	TGCGCCAGCAGCCAAGATCGGTCCCTTCAGCCCCAGCATTTT	CASSQDRSLQPQHF
TRBV7-6	NA	TRBJ2-1	NA	TGTGCCAGCAGCCCCCGGGTGGCTGCTTCCAACAATGAGCAGTTCTTC	CASSPRVAASNNEQFF
TRBV10-2	NA	TRBJ1-5	TRBD1	TGCGCCAGCAGTGGGGGACAGGGGGCTACTCAGCCCCAGCATTTT	CASSGGQGATQPQHF